Sequencing of this T cell receptor (beta chain) was carried out in a study of blood T cell repertoires in COVID-19. Study background: T cells, B-cell-depleted T cells, or PBMCs supplied cDNA or gDNA.

This clone has a single count. This CDR3 region has 15 residues. V was clipped by 0 bases and J by 3 bases, with 10 bases between them. Per germline, CDR1 ENHRY and CDR2 SYGVKD. Sequenced by immunoSEQ multiplex PCR; TCRdb stores in-frame clones only, minus some. The sample yields about 140,000 clones, around 76% seen once. Sequenced: peripheral blood. The chain joins TRBV10-3 to TRBJ2-3; D uncertain. This TCR came from a man in his 60s with acute or convalescent COVID-19. The CDR3 loop is CAISESEVVTDTQYF. The CDR3 coding sequence is TGTGCCATCAGTGAGTCCGAGGTGGTAACAGATACGCAGTATTTT.